These 24 T cell receptor beta chains share one sample of origin, sequenced in a study of CD39 and CD103 CD8 tumor-infiltrating T cells. Data came from immunoSEQ multiplex PCR; TCRdb stores just in-frame clones and leaves some out. The sample lists 15,000 or so clones; around nine tenths were seen once. The specimen was CD8+ T cells sorted from blood. The subset is: total memory CD8 T cells (CD45RA-CCR7+/-) from blood or uninvolved lymph node. The source of these receptors is a human donor with head and neck squamous cell carcinoma.

The chain is built from TRBV7-9 and TRBJ2-7; the D gene is possibly TRBD1 (6 bases). Germline CDR1 and CDR2: SEHNR and FQNEAQ (reference sequence). The CDR3 is 15 residues long. Trimming pared 2 bases from V and 7 bases from J, leaving 18 bases between. The CDR3: CASSLTRTVSGEQYF. The CDR3 coding sequence is TGTGCCAGCAGCTTAACGAGGACAGTCTCTGGAGAGCAGTACTTC.

CDR3 region: CASSPDYTGELFF. In DNA, the CDR3 is TGTGCCAGTAGTCCCGACTACACCGGGGAGCTGTTTTTT. The chain joins TRBV19 to TRBJ2-2; D is undetermined. The CDR3 runs 13 residues. From germline, CDR1 is LNHDA and CDR2 SQIVND (reference sequence). V was pared by 5 bases and J by 3 bases, with 7 bases between.

The genes are TRBV4-1 and TRBJ1-4; no reliable D call. Trimming left V 1 base short and J 3 bases short, with 3 bases between. This CDR3 spans 13 amino acids. Looked up from germline, CDR1 is MGHRA and CDR2 is YSYEKL. For the CDR3, the DNA is TGCGCCAGCAGCCAAGGGCCTAATGAAAAACTGTTTTTT. This encodes CASSQGPNEKLFF.

This sequence joins TRBV28 and TRBJ1-2, with D perhaps matching TRBD1 (5 bases). The CDR3 consists of 13 residues. With 3 bases removed from V and 8 bases from J, the gap between germline ends came to 13 bases. CDR1 is MDHEN, CDR2 SYDVKM, per germline. CDR3 amino acids: CASSFRGGEGYTF. DNA for the CDR3: TGTGCCAGCAGTTTTCGGGGAGGGGAGGGCTACACCTTC.

The chain employs TRBV10-1 and TRBJ1-1; 11 nucleotides agree with TRBD1. V dropped 8 bases and J dropped 4; count of bases not matched to a gene: 6. Germline lookup yields CDR1 WNHNN and CDR2 SYGVQD (reference sequence). The CDR3 totals 14 residues. As DNA, the CDR3 is TGCGCCAGCTCCTTGGGGACAGGGGGCACTGAAGCTTTCTTT. Translation gives CASSLGTGGTEAFF.

This chain uses TRBV27 with TRBJ1-4; D is ambiguous. Trimming took 5 bases from V and 4 from J, leaving 11 bases between them. Germline CDR1 reads MNHEY; CDR2 reads SMNVEV (reference sequence). The CDR3 length is 14 residues. The CDR3 sequence: CASSPGRINEKLFF. DNA for the CDR3: TGTGCCAGCAGTCCTGGACGGATTAATGAAAAACTGTTTTTT.

This clone appeared a single time. The chain uses TRBV29-1 and TRBJ1-1; the D is unclear. The CDR3 contains 12 residues. Trimming took off 7 bases at V and 2 bases at J, with 11 bases between the two ends. Germline V gene data show CDR1 as SQVTM and CDR2 as ANQGSEA. The CDR3, as DNA: TGCAGCGGCATTCAGCAAAACACTGAAGCTTTCTTT. Encoded protein: CSGIQQNTEAFF. Combining the CDR3 with reference TRBV29-1 and TRBJ1-1 gives the whole variable domain SAVISQKPSRDICQRGTSLTIQCQVDSQVTMMFWYRQQPGQSLTLIATANQGSEATYESGFVIDKFPISRPNLTFSTLTVSNMSPEDSSIYLCSGIQQNTEAFFGQGTRLTVV.

The chain uses TRBV19 and TRBJ2-3; 10 bases map to TRBD1. Germline V lookup: CDR1 LNHDA, CDR2 SQIVND (reference sequence). J lost 5 bases, V lost 6 bases, and 8 bases had no gene match. This CDR3 is built from 15 residues. The CDR3 nucleotides are TGTGCCAGTAGCCCCCGGGACAGGGGAGGAGATACGCAGTATTTT. Translated, it gives CASSPRDRGGDTQYF.

This chain connects TRBV7-9 to TRBJ2-2, with TRBD1 identical over 10 bases. CDR1 and CDR2 (germline): SEHNR, FQNEAQ (reference sequence). V was pared by 2 bases and J by 2 bases, with 8 bases of the junction left unmatched. The CDR3 contains 18 residues. CDR3 in amino acids: CASSLRGQGGTNTGELFF. The CDR3 bases are TGTGCCAGCAGCTTACGTGGACAGGGGGGAACAAACACCGGGGAGCTGTTTTTT.

CDR3 sequence reads: CASSRNTGGQPQHF. In DNA form, the CDR3 reads TGCGCCAGCAGCCGAAACACAGGGGGCCAGCCCCAGCATTTT. The rearrangement uses TRBV4-1 and TRBJ1-5; 9 bases fit TRBD1. Germline V lookup: CDR1 MGHRA, CDR2 YSYEKL. J was trimmed by 7 bases and V by 4 bases; bases with no gene match: 5. CDR3 length: 14 residues.

This clone was counted once. V gene TRBV11-2 combines with J gene TRBJ2-1, with D uncertain. Trimming shortened V by 7 bases and J by 3 bases, and 16 bases separated the two germline ends. CDR3 length equals 15 residues. From germline, CDR1 is SGHAT and CDR2 FQNNGV. The CDR3 region is CASTPAGSFYNEQFF. CDR3 in DNA: TGTGCCAGCACCCCGGCCGGGTCCTTCTACAATGAGCAGTTCTTC.

V is TRBV5-1 and J is TRBJ1-2; tentatively, D is TRBD1 (5 bases). Trimming took 2 bases from V and 3 from J, leaving 17 bases between them. From germline, CDR1 is SGHRS and CDR2 YFSETQ. This CDR3 is 16 amino acids long. The CDR3, as DNA: TGCGCCAGCAGCTTATCTTTAGGGACGGATTACTATGGCTACACCTTC. Translation: CASSLSLGTDYYGYTF. Looking up the rest from reference TRBV5-1 and TRBJ1-2 gives the full variable domain: KAGVTQTPRYLIKTRGQQVTLSCSPISGHRSVSWYQQTPGQGLQFLFEYFSETQRNKGNFPGRFSGRQFSNSRSEMNVSTLELGDSALYLCASSLSLGTDYYGYTFGSGTRLTVV.

V and J are TRBV4-1 and TRBJ1-1; D is unclear. Trimming removed 1 base from V and 8 bases from J, with 11 bases in between. CDR3 size: 13 residues. Germline values: CDR1 MGHRA, CDR2 YSYEKL. DNA for the CDR3: TGCGCCAGCAGCCAAGTTGGGTATTCAGAAGCTTTCTTT. Translation: CASSQVGYSEAFF.

This chain uses TRBV7-9 with TRBJ2-5; 9 nucleotides agree with TRBD1. The length of the CDR3 is 16 residues. CDR1 and CDR2 from the germline V gene are SEHNR and FQNEAQ (reference sequence). The ends lost 3 bases at V and 3 bases at J; junction bases unmatched: 8. CDR3 sequence: CASSFSGTGLKETQYF. CDR3 nucleotide sequence: TGTGCCAGCAGCTTCTCCGGGACAGGGTTAAAAGAGACCCAGTACTTC. Looking up the rest from reference TRBV7-9 and TRBJ2-5 gives the full variable domain: DTGVSQNPRHKITKRGQNVTFRCDPISEHNRLYWYRQTLGQGPEFLTYFQNEAQLEKSRLLSDRFSAERPKGSFSTLEIQRTEQGDSAMYLCASSFSGTGLKETQYFGPGTRLLVL.

V gene TRBV29-1 combines with J gene TRBJ2-1, with 8 bases aligning to TRBD2. The V gene end was trimmed by 4 bases and the J gene end by 0 bases; junction bases not matched to a gene: 5. The CDR3 sequence is 15 residues long. Germline V gene lookup returns CDR1 SQVTM and CDR2 ANQGSEA. CDR3 DNA sequence: TGCAGCGTTGTTCTAGCGGGTGACTCCTACAATGAGCAGTTCTTC. Translation: CSVVLAGDSYNEQFF.

This clone has just a few counts. V gene TRBV14 combines with J gene TRBJ1-1; tentatively, D is TRBD1 (6 bases). Germline values: CDR1 SGHDN, CDR2 FVKESK. CDR3 size: 13 residues. Trimming shortened V by 4 bases and J by 6 bases, and 12 bases separated the two germline ends. CDR3 region: CASSPWTESEAFF. The CDR3, as DNA: TGTGCCAGCAGCCCCTGGACAGAATCTGAAGCTTTCTTT.

The rearrangement joins TRBV7-8 to TRBJ1-3, with D unresolved. Germline CDR1 is SGHVS and CDR2 is FQNEAQ. The CDR3 has 13 amino acids. V was trimmed by 2 bases and J by 5 bases, leaving 7 bases between them. Written as DNA, the CDR3 is TGTGCCAGCAGCTTATTTGGACGAAACACCATATATTTT. This codes for CASSLFGRNTIYF.

In this sample, this clone turned up once. V usage is TRBV4-1 and J usage is TRBJ2-5; D is unresolved. The tail of the sequence fits TRBJ2-7 better, so the J call may be wrong. Germline lookup yields CDR1 MGHRA and CDR2 YSYEKL. The CDR3 has 15 amino acids. For the CDR3, the DNA is TGCGCCAGCAGCCAAGATCCCTCGAACGGGTACGAGCAGTACTTC. As protein: CASSQDPSNGYEQYF.

V usage is TRBV11-3 and J usage is TRBJ2-5; D unclear. The ends were cut back, 5 bases at V and 5 bases at J, with 18 bases in the middle. CDR3 length: 15 residues. Germline assignment: CDR1 SGHNT and CDR2 YENEEA. Here the CDR3 DNA reads TGTGCCAGCAGCAACCCAGGACCCCTGGCGGAGACCCAGTACTTC. This sequence encodes CASSNPGPLAETQYF.

V and J are TRBV5-5 and TRBJ2-1; tentatively, D is TRBD2 (7 bases). CDR1 is SGHKS and CDR2 is YYEKEE in the germline V gene (reference sequence). The CDR3 is 15 residues long. V lost 6 bases and J 5 bases, leaving 18 bases between the germline ends. CDR3 loop: CASILEGGSNNEQFF. In DNA, the CDR3 is TGTGCCAGCATCCTAGAGGGGGGGTCAAACAATGAGCAGTTCTTC.

The chain joins TRBV7-2 to TRBJ2-7; 7 nucleotides match TRBD2. The CDR3 covers 16 residues. The ends lost 4 bases at V and 0 bases at J; junction bases unmatched: 9. CDR1 and CDR2 from the germline V gene are SGHTA and FQGNSA. The CDR3: CASSSPTSSPSYEQYF. CDR3 coding DNA: TGTGCCAGCAGCTCCCCGACTAGCTCGCCCTCCTACGAGCAGTACTTC.

The count of this clone is one. The chain carries TRBV7-3 and TRBJ2-2; D ambiguous. The V end was cut by 5 bases, the J end by 1 base, with 11 bases between. The CDR3 sequence is 15 residues long. CDR1 and CDR2 (germline): SGHTA, FQGTGA. The CDR3 region is CASSLGVENTGELFF. In DNA form, the CDR3 reads TGTGCCAGCAGCCTGGGTGTAGAGAACACCGGGGAGCTGTTTTTT.

About this clone: The CDR3 end shows no conserved phenylalanine or tryptophan, and so a read error is likely. This chain joins TRBV6-5 and TRBJ1-1; 9 bases are shared with TRBD1. This CDR3 is built from 13 residues. The germline gives CDR1 MNHEY, CDR2 SVGAGI. V dropped 6 bases and J dropped 4; count of bases not matched to a gene: 3. CDR3 DNA: TGTGCCAGCAGACAGGGGGCTGGCACTGAAGCTTTCGTT. Residues: CASRQGAGTEAFV.

This chain links TRBV29-1 with TRBJ2-7; maybe TRBD2 (5 bases). V lost 4 bases to trimming and J lost 0 bases, with 10 bases between them. In germline, CDR1 is SQVTM, CDR2 ANQGSEA. The CDR3 contains 13 residues. The CDR3 coding sequence is TGCAGCGTTGGGGCGGGTATCTCCTACGAGCAGTACTTC. This gives the protein CSVGAGISYEQYF.